Each of the 2 T cell receptor beta chains below was sequenced from the same sample in a study of Ad26.COV2.S vaccination and SARS-CoV-2 variants. Only in-frame clones appear in the TCRdb table, and some are missing; sequencing was by immunoSEQ multiplex PCR. Altogether hundreds of thousands of clones are present, around 89% being singletons, with the ten largest covering nearly 1.5%. As for treatment: about 20 received Ad26.COV2.S at low or high dose, single or two shots; roughly 5 received placebo; per-sample allocation not given. Samples were taken on day 63 after the first vaccine or placebo injection. The sample in question was peripheral blood, obtained in a trial of Ad26.COV2.S vaccine versus placebo. Source of these receptors: a person aged 18 to 59 who received the Ad26.COV2.S COVID-19 vaccine or a placebo.

This chain connects TRBV7-9 to TRBJ2-1, with TRBD2 matching 9 bases. Germline loops: CDR1 SEHNR, CDR2 FQNEAQ (reference sequence). V lost 2 bases to trimming and J lost 4 bases; unmatched junction nucleotides: 15. This CDR3 is 19 amino acids long. CDR3 loop: CASSLRASGTFKHYNEQFF. For the CDR3, the DNA is TGTGCCAGCAGCTTAAGGGCTAGCGGGACCTTTAAACATTACAATGAGCAGTTCTTC.

The chain joins TRBV19 to TRBJ2-2; D not resolved. V was trimmed by 3 bases and J by 3 bases, leaving 8 bases between them. The CDR3 totals 14 residues. The germline V gene encodes CDR1 LNHDA and CDR2 SQIVND (reference sequence). The CDR3 DNA is TGTGCCAGTAGTATCTGGCAGGACACCGGGGAGCTGTTTTTT. Its protein is CASSIWQDTGELFF.